These 9 T cell receptor beta chains originate from one sample sequenced in a study of tissue T cells after allogeneic stem cell transplantation (dated by TCRdb to 2021 to 2024). Library preparation used the immunoSEQ multiplex PCR assay. TCRdb re-hosts the immuneACCESS table, in-frame sequences only. Its copies lack some clones; in the studies checked, an unresolved V gene accounts for under half of them, and the cause for the rest is not known. The sample has 1,000 to 1,500 clones on record, about 50% of them singletons. Jointly, the top ten make up about 6% of the sample. The sample taken for sequencing was skin. The receptors stem from a female BALB/c mouse in good health. In terms of MHC, this strain is H2-d.

This clone showed up just once. Mouse names are used for the genes. Read sequence stops 1 residue before the CDR3 end, and the germline J gene provides the missing end. The gene calls are TRBV20 and TRBJ2-7; a weak D match, TRBD2 (5 bases). The CDR3 extends over 13 amino acids. V was cut by 1 base and J by 0 bases, with 7 bases left in between. Germline-derived CDR1 and CDR2 are GFQATS and STVNSAI. CDR3 region: CGARVGSSYEQYF. The sequenced part of the CDR3 DNA is TGTGGTGCTAGGGTGGGGAGCTCCTATGAACAGTAC.

With regard to this clone: Mouse gene names and germline throughout. The CDR3 extends 1 residue past the end of the read, so its final part is completed from the germline J gene. The V and J genes are TRBV29 and TRBJ2-1; D is unclear. Germline assignment: CDR1 MSHET and CDR2 SYDVDS. The CDR3 contains 13 residues. Trimming took off 6 bases at V and 1 base at J, with 7 bases between the two ends. CDR3 loop: CASSDINYAEQFF. Partial CDR3 DNA: TGTGCTAGCAGCGACATCAACTATGCTGAGCAGTTC. Full variable domain (rest looked up from reference TRBV29 and TRBJ2-1): DMKVTQMPRYLIKRMGENVLLECGQDMSHETMYWYRQDPGLGLQLIYISYDVDSNSEGDIPKGYRVSRKKREHFSLILDSAKTNQTSVYFCASSDINYAEQFFGPGTRLTVL.

With regard to this clone: Mouse germline and gene names are used. Read data end 1 residue before the CDR3 end; the end is taken from the germline J gene. The chain carries TRBV2 and TRBJ2-1; D ambiguous. Germline V lookup: CDR1 LGHNA, CDR2 YSYQKL. This CDR3 region has 14 residues. V lost 0 bases, J lost 1 base, and 4 bases lay in between. The sequenced part of the CDR3 DNA is TGTGCCAGCAGCCAAGATCCGAACTATGCTGAGCAGTTC. Its translation: CASSQDPNYAEQF. The whole CDR3 sequence reads CASSQDPNYAEQFF.

With regard to this clone: Mouse germline and gene names are used. The CDR3 end falls 1 residue outside the read, so it is completed with the germline J gene. J is TRBJ2-3 and V is TRBV5; no clear D gene. The CDR3 runs 12 residues. Germline V gives CDR1 LGHNA, CDR2 YNLKQL (reference sequence). V gave up 4 bases and J gave up 1 base, with 3 bases separating them. CDR3: CASSRGAETLYF. The DNA read from the CDR3 is TGTGCCAGCAGCCGGGGTGCAGAAACGCTGTAT.

With respect to this clone: Gene names denote mouse genes. With the read ending 1 residue before the CDR3 end, the germline J gene is used to fill in that end. The chain links TRBV14 to TRBJ2-1; 9 bases are shared with TRBD2. V was clipped by 5 bases and J by 1 base; unmatched bases: 1. This CDR3 spans 14 amino acids. Germline CDR1 SGHDT, CDR2 FRDEAV. The CDR3 here is CASSDWGNYAEQFF. The covered CDR3 bases are TGTGCCAGCAGCGACTGGGGGAACTATGCTGAGCAGTTC.

Regarding this clone: Sequence at one end of the junction differs from germline and may be a read error. Each gene name is a mouse one. The read comes to an end 1 residue before the CDR3 does, leaving the germline J gene to fill in the end. This rearrangement joins TRBV19 to TRBJ1-3, with 7 bases aligning to TRBD1. The CDR3 is 13 amino acids. Germline CDR1 is FNHDT and CDR2 is SITEND (reference sequence). The sequenced part of the CDR3 DNA is TGTGCCGGCAGTGACAGGGTTGGAAATACGCTCTAT. Its translation: CAGSDRVGNTLY. The whole CDR3 region reads CAGSDRVGNTLYF.

About this clone itself: The germline and genes are mouse ones. The read halts 1 residue ahead of the CDR3 end, with the missing end drawn from the germline J gene. J is TRBJ1-3 and V is TRBV20, with D hard to call. The V gene lost 0 bases and the J gene lost 0 bases, with 6 bases spanning the gap. Germline CDR1 GFQATS, CDR2 STVNSAI. CDR3 length equals 14 residues. The CDR3 sequence: CGARDSSSGNTLYF. The CDR3 DNA, read in part, is TGTGGTGCTAGGGATTCCAGTTCTGGAAATACGCTCTAT.

This clone was seen only a few times. Germline and genes: mouse. The read finishes 1 residue shy of the CDR3 end, and the germline J gene is used to complete it. The chain links TRBV5 to TRBJ1-4; weak D call: TRBD1 (6 bases). Germline CDR1 and CDR2: LGHNA and YNLKQL (reference sequence). Trimming left V 1 base short and J 3 bases short, with 9 bases between. This CDR3 spans 15 amino acids. The CDR3 sequence is CASSQAGTTNERLFF. The covered CDR3 bases are TGTGCCAGCAGCCAAGCAGGGACAACCAACGAAAGATTATTT.

Turning to this clone: Genes and germline are mouse. The read ends 1 residue before the CDR3 terminus; that terminus is restored from the germline J gene. The V and J genes are TRBV20 and TRBJ2-7; D gene ambiguous. The CDR3 sequence is 14 residues long. Germline lookup yields CDR1 GFQATS and CDR2 STVNSAI. The ends were cut back, 0 bases at V and 0 bases at J, with 9 bases in the middle. The sequenced part of the CDR3 DNA is TGTGGTGCTAGGGAAATGAGGAGCTCCTATGAACAGTAC. Translation gives CGAREMRSSYEQY. The complete CDR3 reads CGAREMRSSYEQYF. Supplemented by reference TRBV20 and TRBJ2-7, the full variable domain reads GALVYQYPRRTICKSGTSMRMECQAVGFQATSVAWYRQSPQKTFELIALSTVNSAIKYEQNFTQEKFPISHPNLSFSSMTVLNAYLEDRGLYLCGAREMRSSYEQYFGPGTRLTVL.